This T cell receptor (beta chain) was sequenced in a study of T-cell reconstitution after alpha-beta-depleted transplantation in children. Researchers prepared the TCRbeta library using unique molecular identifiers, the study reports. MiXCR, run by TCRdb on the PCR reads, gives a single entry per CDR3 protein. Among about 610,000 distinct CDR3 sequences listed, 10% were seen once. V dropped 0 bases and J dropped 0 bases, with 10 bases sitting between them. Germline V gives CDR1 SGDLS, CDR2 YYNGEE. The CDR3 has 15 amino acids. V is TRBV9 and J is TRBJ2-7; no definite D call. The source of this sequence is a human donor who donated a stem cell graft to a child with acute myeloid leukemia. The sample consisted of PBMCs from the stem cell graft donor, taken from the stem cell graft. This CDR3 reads CASSVGRGSSYEQYF. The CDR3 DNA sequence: TGTGCCAGCAGCGTAGGAAGAGGCAGCTCCTACGAGCAGTACTTC.